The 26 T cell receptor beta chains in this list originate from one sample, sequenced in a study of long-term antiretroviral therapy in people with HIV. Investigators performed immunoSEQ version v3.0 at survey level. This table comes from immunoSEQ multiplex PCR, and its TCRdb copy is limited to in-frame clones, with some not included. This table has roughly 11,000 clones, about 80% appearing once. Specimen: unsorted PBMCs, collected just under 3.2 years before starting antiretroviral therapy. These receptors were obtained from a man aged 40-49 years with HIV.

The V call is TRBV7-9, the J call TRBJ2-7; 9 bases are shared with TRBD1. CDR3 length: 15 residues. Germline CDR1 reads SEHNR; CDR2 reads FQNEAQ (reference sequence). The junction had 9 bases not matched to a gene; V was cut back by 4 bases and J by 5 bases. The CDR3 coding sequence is TGTGCCAGCAGCTCTCCGGTGACAGGGGGGAACGAGCAGTACTTC. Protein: CASSSPVTGGNEQYF.

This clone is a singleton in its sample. CDR3 protein: CAWKRFGETQYF. The CDR3 nucleotides are TGTGCCTGGAAACGGTTCGGGGAGACCCAGTACTTC. V is TRBV30 and J is TRBJ2-5; D is ambiguous. V was pared by 4 bases and J by 5 bases, with 11 bases between. This CDR3 region has 12 residues. In germline, CDR1 is GTSNPN, CDR2 SVGIG (reference sequence).

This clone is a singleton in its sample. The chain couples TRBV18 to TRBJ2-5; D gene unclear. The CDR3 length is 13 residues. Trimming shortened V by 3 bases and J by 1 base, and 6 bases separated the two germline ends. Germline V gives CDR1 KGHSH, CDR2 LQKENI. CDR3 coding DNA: TGTGCCAGCTCACCGGGCCTCCAAGAGACCCAGTACTTC. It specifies CASSPGLQETQYF.

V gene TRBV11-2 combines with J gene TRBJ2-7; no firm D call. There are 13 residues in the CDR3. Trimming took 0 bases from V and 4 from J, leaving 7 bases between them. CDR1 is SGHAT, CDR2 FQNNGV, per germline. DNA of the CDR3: TGTGCCAGCAGCTTAGATCTCCGGTACGAGCAGTACTTC. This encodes CASSLDLRYEQYF.

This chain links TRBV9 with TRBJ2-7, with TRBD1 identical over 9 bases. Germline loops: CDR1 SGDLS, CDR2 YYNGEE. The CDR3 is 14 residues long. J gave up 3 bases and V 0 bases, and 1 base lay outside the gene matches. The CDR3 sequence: CASSVATGGYEQYF. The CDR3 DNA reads TGTGCCAGCAGCGTAGCGACAGGGGGCTACGAGCAGTACTTC. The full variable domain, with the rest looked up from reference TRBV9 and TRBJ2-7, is DSGVTQTPKHLITATGQRVTLRCSPRSGDLSVYWYQQSLDQGLQFLIQYYNGEERAKGNILERFSAQQFPDLHSELNLSSLELGDSALYFCASSVATGGYEQYFGPGTRLTVT.

The CDR3 DNA sequence: TGTGCCAGAAGCTCCGACAGGGATTGGGTAGGCAATCAGCCCCAGCATTTT. Translated, it gives CARSSDRDWVGNQPQHF. The chain has TRBV5-3 and TRBJ1-5, with 7 bases matching TRBD1. Being an ORF, TRBV5-3 has a function that is uncertain. This CDR3 has 17 residues. V was pared by 3 bases and J by 2 bases, with 11 bases of the junction left unmatched.

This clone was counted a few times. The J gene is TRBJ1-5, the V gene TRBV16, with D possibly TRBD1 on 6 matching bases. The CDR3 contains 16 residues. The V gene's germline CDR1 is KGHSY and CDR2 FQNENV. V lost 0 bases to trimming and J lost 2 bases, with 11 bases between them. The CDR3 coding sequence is TGTGCCAGCAGCCAATCCAGGGACACAGGCAATCAGCCCCAGCATTTT. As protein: CASSQSRDTGNQPQHF.

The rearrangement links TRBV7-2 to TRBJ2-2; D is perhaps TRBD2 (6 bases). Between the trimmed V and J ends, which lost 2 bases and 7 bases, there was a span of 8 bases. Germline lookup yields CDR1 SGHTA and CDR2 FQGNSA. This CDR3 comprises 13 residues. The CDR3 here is CASSLRDFGELFF. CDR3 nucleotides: TGTGCCAGCAGCTTAAGGGACTTCGGGGAGCTGTTTTTT.

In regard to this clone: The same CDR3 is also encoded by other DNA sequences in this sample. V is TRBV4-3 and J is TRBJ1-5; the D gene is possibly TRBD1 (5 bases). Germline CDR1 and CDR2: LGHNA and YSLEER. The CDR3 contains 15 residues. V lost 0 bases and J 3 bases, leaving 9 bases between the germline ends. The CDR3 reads CASSQDRVDNQPQHF. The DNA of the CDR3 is TGCGCCAGCAGCCAAGACAGGGTGGACAATCAGCCCCAGCATTTT.

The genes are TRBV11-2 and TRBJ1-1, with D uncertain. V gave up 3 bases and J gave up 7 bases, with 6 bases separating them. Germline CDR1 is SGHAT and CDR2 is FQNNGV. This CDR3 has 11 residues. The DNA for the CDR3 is TGTGCCAGCAGCTTCGGGCTTGAAGCTTTCTTT. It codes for CASSFGLEAFF.

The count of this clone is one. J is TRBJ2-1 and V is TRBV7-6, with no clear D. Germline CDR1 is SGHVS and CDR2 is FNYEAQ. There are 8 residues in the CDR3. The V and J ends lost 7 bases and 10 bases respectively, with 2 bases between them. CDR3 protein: CASTEQFF. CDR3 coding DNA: TGTGCCAGCACCGAGCAGTTCTTC.

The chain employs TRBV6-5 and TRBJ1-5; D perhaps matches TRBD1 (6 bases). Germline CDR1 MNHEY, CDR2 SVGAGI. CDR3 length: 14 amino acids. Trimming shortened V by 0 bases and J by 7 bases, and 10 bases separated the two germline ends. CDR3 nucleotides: TGTGCCAGCAGTTACTCGACGGGGGGCCAGCCCCAGCATTTT. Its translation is CASSYSTGGQPQHF.

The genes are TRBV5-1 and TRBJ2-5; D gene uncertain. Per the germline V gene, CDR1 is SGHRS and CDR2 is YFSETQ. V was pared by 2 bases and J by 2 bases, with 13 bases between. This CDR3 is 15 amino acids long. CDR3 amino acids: CASSFSPMSQETQYF. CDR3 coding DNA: TGCGCCAGCAGCTTCTCTCCTATGTCTCAAGAGACCCAGTACTTC.

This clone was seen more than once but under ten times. The CDR3 DNA reads TGTGCCAGCAGCGTAGAGGGGGCGACAGGTCAAGAGACCCAGTACTTC. Translating gives CASSVEGATGQETQYF. The chain uses TRBV9 and TRBJ2-5, with 7 positions matching TRBD1. This CDR3 comprises 16 residues. After removal of 0 bases from V and 2 bases from J, the junction contained 7 bases not matched to a gene. CDR1 is SGDLS, CDR2 YYNGEE, per germline.

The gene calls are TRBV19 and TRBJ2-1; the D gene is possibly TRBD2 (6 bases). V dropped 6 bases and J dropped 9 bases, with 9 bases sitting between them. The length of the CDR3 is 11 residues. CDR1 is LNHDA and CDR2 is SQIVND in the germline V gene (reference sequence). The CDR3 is CASSASVEQFF. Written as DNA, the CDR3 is TGTGCCAGTAGCGCTAGCGTTGAGCAGTTCTTC.

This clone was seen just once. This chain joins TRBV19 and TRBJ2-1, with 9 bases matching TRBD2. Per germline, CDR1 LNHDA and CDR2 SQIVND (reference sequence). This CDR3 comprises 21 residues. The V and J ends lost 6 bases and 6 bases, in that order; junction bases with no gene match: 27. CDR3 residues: CASRGTSSGSGSLGTINEQFF. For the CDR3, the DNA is TGTGCCAGTAGAGGAACTTCGTCTGGTAGCGGGAGTCTAGGAACTATCAATGAGCAGTTCTTC.

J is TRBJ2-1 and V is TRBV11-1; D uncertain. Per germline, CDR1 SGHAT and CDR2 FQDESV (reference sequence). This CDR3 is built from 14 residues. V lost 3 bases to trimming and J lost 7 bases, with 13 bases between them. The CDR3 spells CASSFPGLGNEQFF. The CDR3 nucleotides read TGTGCCAGCAGCTTCCCCGGTTTGGGGAATGAGCAGTTCTTC.

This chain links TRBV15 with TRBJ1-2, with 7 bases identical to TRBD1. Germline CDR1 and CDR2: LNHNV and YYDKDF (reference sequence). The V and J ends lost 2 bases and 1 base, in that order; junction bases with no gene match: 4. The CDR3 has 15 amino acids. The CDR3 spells CATSRSTGVNYGYTF. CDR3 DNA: TGTGCCACCAGCAGAAGTACAGGGGTTAACTATGGCTACACCTTC.

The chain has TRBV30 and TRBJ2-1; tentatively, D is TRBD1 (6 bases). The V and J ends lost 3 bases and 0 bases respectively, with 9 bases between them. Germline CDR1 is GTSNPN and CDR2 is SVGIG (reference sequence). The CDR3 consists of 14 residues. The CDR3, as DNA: TGTGCCTGGAGCACAGGGAGCTCCTACAATGAGCAGTTCTTC. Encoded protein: CAWSTGSSYNEQFF.

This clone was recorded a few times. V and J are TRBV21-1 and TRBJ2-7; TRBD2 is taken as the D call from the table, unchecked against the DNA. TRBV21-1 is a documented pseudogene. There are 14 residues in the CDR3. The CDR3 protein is CASSKGCLNYEQYF. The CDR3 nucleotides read TGTGCCAGCAGCAAAGGATGCCTAAACTACGAGCAGTACTTC.

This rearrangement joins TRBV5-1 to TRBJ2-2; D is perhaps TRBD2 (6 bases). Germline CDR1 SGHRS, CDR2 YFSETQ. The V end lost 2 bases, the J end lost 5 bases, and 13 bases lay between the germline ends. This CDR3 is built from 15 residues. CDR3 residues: CASSFVRGGTGELFF. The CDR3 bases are TGCGCCAGCAGCTTTGTGAGGGGAGGAACCGGGGAGCTGTTTTTT.

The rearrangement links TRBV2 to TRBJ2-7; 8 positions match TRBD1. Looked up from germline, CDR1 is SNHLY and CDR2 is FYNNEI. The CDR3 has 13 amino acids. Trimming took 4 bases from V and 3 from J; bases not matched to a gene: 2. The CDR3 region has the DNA TGTGCCAGCAGTGCGGGACAGGTCTACGAGCAGTACTTC. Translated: CASSAGQVYEQYF.

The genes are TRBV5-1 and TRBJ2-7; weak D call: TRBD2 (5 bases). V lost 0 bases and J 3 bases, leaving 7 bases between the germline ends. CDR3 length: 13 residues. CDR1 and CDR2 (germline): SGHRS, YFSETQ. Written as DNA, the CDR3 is TGCGCCAGCAGCTTGGTGGCGGGCTACGAGCAGTACTTC. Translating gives CASSLVAGYEQYF. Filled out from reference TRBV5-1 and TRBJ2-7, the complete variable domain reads KAGVTQTPRYLIKTRGQQVTLSCSPISGHRSVSWYQQTPGQGLQFLFEYFSETQRNKGNFPGRFSGRQFSNSRSEMNVSTLELGDSALYLCASSLVAGYEQYFGPGTRLTVT.

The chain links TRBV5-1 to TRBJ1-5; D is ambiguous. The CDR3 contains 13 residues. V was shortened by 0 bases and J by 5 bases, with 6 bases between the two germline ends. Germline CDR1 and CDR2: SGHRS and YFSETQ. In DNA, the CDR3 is TGCGCCAGCAGCTTGGGGGGAGATCAGCCCCAGCATTTT. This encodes CASSLGGDQPQHF.

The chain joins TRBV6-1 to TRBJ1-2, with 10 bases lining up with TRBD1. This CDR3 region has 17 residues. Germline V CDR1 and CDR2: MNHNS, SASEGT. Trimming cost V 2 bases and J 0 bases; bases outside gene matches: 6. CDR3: CASSEWTGGDANYGYTF. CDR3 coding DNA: TGTGCCAGCAGTGAATGGACAGGGGGGGACGCTAACTATGGCTACACCTTC.

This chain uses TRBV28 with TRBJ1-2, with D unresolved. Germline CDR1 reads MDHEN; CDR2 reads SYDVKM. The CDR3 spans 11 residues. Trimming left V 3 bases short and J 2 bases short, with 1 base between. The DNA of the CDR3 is TGTGCCAGCAGTTTGAACTATGGCTACACCTTC. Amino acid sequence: CASSLNYGYTF.